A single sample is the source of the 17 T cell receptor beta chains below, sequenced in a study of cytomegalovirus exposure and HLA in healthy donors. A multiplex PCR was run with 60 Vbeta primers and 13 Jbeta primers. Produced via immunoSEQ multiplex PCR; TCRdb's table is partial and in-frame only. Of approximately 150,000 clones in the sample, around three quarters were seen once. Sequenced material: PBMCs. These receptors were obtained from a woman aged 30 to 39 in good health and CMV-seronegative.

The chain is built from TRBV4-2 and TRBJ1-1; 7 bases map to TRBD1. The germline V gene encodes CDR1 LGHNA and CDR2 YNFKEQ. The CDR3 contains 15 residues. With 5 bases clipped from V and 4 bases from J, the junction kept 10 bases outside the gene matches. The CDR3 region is CASSYPTGMATEAFF. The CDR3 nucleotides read TGTGCCAGCAGCTACCCGACAGGGATGGCCACTGAAGCTTTCTTT.

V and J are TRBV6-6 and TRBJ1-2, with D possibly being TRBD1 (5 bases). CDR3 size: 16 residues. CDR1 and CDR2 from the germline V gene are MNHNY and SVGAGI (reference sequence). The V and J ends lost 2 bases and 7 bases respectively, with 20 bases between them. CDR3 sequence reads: CASSYQGAASLSGYTF. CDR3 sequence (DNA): TGTGCCAGCAGTTACCAGGGTGCAGCTTCGTTGAGTGGCTACACCTTC.

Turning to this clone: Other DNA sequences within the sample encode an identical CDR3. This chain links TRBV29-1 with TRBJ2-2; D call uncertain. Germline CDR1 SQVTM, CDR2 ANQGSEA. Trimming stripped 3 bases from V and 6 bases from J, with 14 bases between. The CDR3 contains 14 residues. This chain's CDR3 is CSVDHPGISGELFF. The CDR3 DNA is TGCAGCGTTGATCATCCGGGTATTTCCGGGGAGCTGTTTTTT.

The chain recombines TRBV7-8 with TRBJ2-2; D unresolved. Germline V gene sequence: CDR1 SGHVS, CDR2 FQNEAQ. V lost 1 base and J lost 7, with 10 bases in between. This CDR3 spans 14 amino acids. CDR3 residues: CASSLEFANGELFF. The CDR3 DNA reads TGTGCCAGCAGCTTAGAATTTGCGAACGGGGAGCTGTTTTTT.

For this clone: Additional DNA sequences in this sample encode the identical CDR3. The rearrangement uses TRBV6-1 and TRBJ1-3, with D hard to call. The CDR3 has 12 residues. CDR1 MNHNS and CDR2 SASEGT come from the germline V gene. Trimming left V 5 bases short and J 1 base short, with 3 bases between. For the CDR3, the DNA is TGTGCCAGCAGTCTGTCTGGAAACACCATATATTTT. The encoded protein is CASSLSGNTIYF.

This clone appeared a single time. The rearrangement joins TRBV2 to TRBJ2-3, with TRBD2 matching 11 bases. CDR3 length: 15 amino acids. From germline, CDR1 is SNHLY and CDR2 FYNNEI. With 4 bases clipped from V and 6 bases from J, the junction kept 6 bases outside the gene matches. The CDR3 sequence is CASSGTSGGMDTQYF. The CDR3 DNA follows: TGTGCCAGCAGTGGAACTAGCGGGGGAATGGATACGCAGTATTTT.

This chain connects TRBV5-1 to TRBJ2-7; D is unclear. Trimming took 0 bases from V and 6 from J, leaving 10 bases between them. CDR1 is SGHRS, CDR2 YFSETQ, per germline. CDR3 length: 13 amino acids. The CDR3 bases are TGCGCCAGCAGCTTGGTCCCCCCCCGCGAGCAGTACTTC. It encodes CASSLVPPREQYF.

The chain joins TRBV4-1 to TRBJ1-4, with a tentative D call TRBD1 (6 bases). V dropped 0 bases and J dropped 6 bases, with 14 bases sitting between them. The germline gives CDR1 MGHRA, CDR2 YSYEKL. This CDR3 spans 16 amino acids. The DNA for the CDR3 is TGCGCCAGCAGCCAAGATAGAGGGGAGGGGGATGAAAAACTGTTTTTT. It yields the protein CASSQDRGEGDEKLFF.

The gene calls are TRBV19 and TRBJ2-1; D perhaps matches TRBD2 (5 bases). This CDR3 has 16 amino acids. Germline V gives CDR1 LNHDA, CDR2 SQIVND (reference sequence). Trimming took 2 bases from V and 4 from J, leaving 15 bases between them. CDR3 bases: TGTGCCAGTAGTATACAACCCCGGGGAGCTTACAATGAGCAGTTCTTC. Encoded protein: CASSIQPRGAYNEQFF. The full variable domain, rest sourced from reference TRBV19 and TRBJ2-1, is DGGITQSPKYLFRKEGQNVTLSCEQNLNHDAMYWYRQDPGQGLRLIYYSQIVNDFQKGDIAEGYSVSREKKESFPLTVTSAQKNPTAFYLCASSIQPRGAYNEQFFGPGTRLTVL.

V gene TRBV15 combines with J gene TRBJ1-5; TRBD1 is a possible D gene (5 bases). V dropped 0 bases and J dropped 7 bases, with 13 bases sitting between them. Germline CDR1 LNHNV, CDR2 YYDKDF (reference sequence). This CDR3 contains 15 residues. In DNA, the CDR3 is TGTGCCACCAGCAGAGATACGGGGGAAACGCAGCCCCAGCATTTT. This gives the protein CATSRDTGETQPQHF.

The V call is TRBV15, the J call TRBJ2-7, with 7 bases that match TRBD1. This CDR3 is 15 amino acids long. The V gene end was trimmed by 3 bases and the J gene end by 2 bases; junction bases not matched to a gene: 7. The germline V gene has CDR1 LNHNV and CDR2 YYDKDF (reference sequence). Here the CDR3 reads CATSRDDGQAYEQYF. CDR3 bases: TGTGCCACCAGCAGGGATGATGGACAGGCCTACGAGCAGTACTTC.

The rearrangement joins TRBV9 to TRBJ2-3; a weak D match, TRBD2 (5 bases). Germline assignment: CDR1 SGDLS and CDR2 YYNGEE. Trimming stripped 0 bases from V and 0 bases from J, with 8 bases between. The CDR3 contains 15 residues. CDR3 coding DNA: TGTGCCAGCAGCGTAGACGGGAAAAGCACAGATACGCAGTATTTT. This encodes CASSVDGKSTDTQYF.

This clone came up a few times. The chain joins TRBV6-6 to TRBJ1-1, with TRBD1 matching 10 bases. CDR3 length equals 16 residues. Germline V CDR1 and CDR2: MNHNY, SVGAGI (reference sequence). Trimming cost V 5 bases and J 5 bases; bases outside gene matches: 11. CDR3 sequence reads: CASSTTMTGGLTEAFF. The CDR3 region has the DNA TGTGCCAGCAGTACGACTATGACAGGGGGCTTGACTGAAGCTTTCTTT.

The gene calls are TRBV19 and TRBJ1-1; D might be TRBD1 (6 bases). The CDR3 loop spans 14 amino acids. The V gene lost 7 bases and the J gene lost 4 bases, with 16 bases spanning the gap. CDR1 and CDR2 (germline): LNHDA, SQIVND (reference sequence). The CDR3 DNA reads TGTGCCAGTAAATTCGAGGGGGGGAGCACTGAAGCTTTCTTT. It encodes CASKFEGGSTEAFF.

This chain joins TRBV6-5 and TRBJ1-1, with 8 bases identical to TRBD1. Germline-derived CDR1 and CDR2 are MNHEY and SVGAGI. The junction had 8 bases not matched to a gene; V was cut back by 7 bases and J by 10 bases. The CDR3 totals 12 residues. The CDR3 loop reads CASIDRGLGAFF. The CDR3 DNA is TGTGCCAGCATCGACAGGGGATTAGGAGCTTTCTTT.

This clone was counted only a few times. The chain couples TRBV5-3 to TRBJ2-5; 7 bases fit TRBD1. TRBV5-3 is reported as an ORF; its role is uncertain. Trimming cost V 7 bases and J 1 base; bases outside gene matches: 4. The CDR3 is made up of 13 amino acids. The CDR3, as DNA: TGTGCCAGAGCCCGGGACAGCCAAGAGACCCAGTACTTC. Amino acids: CARARDSQETQYF.

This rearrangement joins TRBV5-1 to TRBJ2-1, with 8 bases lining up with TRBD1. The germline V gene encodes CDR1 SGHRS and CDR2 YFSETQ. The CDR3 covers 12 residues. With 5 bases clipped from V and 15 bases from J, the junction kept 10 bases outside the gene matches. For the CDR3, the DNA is TGCGCCAGCAGGGGGTCCGGGACAGGTCCGTTCTTC. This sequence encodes CASRGSGTGPFF.